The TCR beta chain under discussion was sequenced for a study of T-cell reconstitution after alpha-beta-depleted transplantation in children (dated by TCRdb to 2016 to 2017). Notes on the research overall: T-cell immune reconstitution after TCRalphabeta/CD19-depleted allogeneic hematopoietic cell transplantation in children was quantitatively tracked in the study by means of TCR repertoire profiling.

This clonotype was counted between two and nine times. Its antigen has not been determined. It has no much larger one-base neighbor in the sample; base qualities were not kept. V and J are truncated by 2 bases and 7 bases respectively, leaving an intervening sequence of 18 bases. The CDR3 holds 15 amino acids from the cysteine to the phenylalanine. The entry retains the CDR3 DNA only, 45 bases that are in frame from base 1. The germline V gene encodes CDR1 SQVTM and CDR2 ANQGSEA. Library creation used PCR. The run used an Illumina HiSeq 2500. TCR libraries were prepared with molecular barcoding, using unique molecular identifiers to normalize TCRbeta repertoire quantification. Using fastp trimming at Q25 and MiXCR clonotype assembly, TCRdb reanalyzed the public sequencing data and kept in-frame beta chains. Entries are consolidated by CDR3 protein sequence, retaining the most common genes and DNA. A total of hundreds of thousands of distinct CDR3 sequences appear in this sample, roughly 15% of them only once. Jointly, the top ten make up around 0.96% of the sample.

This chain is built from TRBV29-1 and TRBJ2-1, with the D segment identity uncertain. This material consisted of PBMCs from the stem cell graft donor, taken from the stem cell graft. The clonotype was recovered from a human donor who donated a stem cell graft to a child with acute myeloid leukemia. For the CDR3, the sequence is CSVESWSPRGNEQFF. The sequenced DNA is TGCAGCGTTGAATCCTGGTCCCCCCGAGGAAATGAGCAGTTCTTC.